The 20 T cell receptor beta chains below were found in one sample sequenced in a study of identical twins. A single record per CDR3 protein comes from TCRdb applying MiXCR to the 5' RACE reads. In the table there are roughly 1,500,000 distinct CDR3 sequences, around a third of which are singletons. Sequencing was performed on cord blood. These receptors all come from a newborn girl in good health.

This sequence joins TRBV5-1 and TRBJ1-1; 8 nucleotides align to TRBD1. The J segment lost 0 bases and the V segment lost 2 bases, leaving 9 bases of the junction unmatched. The germline CDR1 and CDR2 sequences are SGHRS and YFSETQ. The CDR3 is 17 residues long. The CDR3, as DNA: TGCGCCAGCAGCTTTGGCCAGGGGGCCAGGATGAACACTGAAGCTTTCTTT. Translating gives CASSFGQGARMNTEAFF.

This clonotype appeared a few times. This sequence joins TRBV20-1 and TRBJ2-1; TRBD2 matches at 8 bases. The J segment lost 8 bases and the V segment lost 6 bases, leaving 15 bases of the junction unmatched. Germline-derived CDR1 and CDR2 are DFQATT and SNEGSKA (reference sequence). This CDR3 comprises 15 residues. CDR3 sequence reads: CSARGGARVLDEQFF. The CDR3 DNA reads TGCAGTGCCCGGGGGGGGGCTAGAGTCTTGGATGAGCAGTTCTTC.

V usage is TRBV5-1 and J usage is TRBJ2-2, with 8 nucleotides matching TRBD1. The germline CDR1 and CDR2 sequences are SGHRS and YFSETQ. This CDR3 has 16 residues. With 0 bases clipped from V and 4 bases from J, the junction kept 5 bases outside the gene matches. CDR3 in amino acids: CASSLGRTGTTGELFF. The DNA for the CDR3 is TGCGCCAGCAGCTTGGGAAGGACAGGGACCACCGGGGAGCTGTTTTTT. The variable domain in full, completed from reference TRBV5-1 and TRBJ2-2, reads KAGVTQTPRYLIKTRGQQVTLSCSPISGHRSVSWYQQTPGQGLQFLFEYFSETQRNKGNFPGRFSGRQFSNSRSEMNVSTLELGDSALYLCASSLGRTGTTGELFFGEGSRLTVL.

V usage is TRBV24-1 and J usage is TRBJ2-4; D is undetermined. The CDR3 extends over 16 amino acids. Germline CDR1 is KGHDR and CDR2 is SFDVKD. Trimming shortened V by 4 bases and J by 3 bases, and 15 bases separated the two germline ends. CDR3 in amino acids: CATSDAGSLVKNIQYF. The CDR3 coding sequence is TGTGCCACCAGTGACGCCGGTAGTCTAGTCAAAAACATTCAGTACTTC.

This clonotype was counted between two and nine times. The chain couples TRBV27 to TRBJ1-4, with D perhaps matching TRBD1 (6 bases). Trimming left V 4 bases short and J 2 bases short, with 20 bases between. The germline gives CDR1 MNHEY, CDR2 SMNVEV (reference sequence). The CDR3 length is 18 residues. CDR3: CASSSRPHTRGTNEKLFF. In nucleotides, the CDR3 is TGTGCCAGCAGTTCTCGACCTCACACAAGGGGGACTAATGAAAAACTGTTTTTT.

This clonotype has just a few counts. V gene TRBV5-1 combines with J gene TRBJ2-1, with a weak D call TRBD2 (5 bases). The end of the DNA aligns better with TRBJ2-7, so the J call may be wrong. CDR1 is SGHRS, CDR2 YFSETQ, per germline. CDR3 length: 16 residues. In DNA, the CDR3 is TGCGCCAGCAGCTTGGCGGGGTCTAGCTCCTACAATGAGCAGTACTTC. This encodes CASSLAGSSSYNEQYF.

The CDR3 region is CAINGDREGYGYTF. The CDR3 DNA sequence: TGTGCCATCAACGGGGACAGGGAGGGCTATGGCTACACCTTC. The chain uses TRBV10-3 and TRBJ1-2; 9 nucleotides align to TRBD1. The CDR3 contains 14 residues. After removal of 7 bases from V and 4 bases from J, the junction contained 7 bases not matched to a gene. The germline V gene encodes CDR1 ENHRY and CDR2 SYGVKD.

A note on this clonotype: The junction and the germline gene differ at one end; a read error may be behind it. V gene TRBV25-1 combines with J gene TRBJ2-1, with a tentative D call TRBD1 (5 bases). This CDR3 comprises 15 residues. Germline CDR1 reads MGHDK; CDR2 reads SYGVNS. The CDR3 here is CASSVGASSYIEQFF. The CDR3 DNA reads TGTGCCAGCAGTGTAGGGGCAAGCTCCTACATTGAGCAGTTCTTC.

This clonotype was recorded once. This chain connects TRBV20-1 to TRBJ2-7, with 10 bases fitting TRBD1. The J segment lost 5 bases and the V segment lost 5 bases, leaving 18 bases of the junction unmatched. The CDR3 totals 17 residues. The germline V gene has CDR1 DFQATT and CDR2 SNEGSKA (reference sequence). The CDR3 loop is CSAWRGWTGGGSDEQYF. CDR3 coding DNA: TGCAGTGCTTGGCGAGGATGGACAGGGGGGGGATCTGACGAGCAGTACTTC.

This clonotype was seen a few times. The chain recombines TRBV7-9 with TRBJ2-3; TRBD2 aligns across 10 bases. Germline lookup yields CDR1 SEHNR and CDR2 FQNEAQ (reference sequence). The junction had 5 bases not matched to a gene; V was cut back by 5 bases and J by 3 bases. CDR3 size: 15 residues. The CDR3 DNA reads as TGTGCCAGCAGCGTCGGGACTAGCGTTACAGATACGCAGTATTTT. It codes for CASSVGTSVTDTQYF.

With regard to this clonotype: This sequence may be a read error, since a much larger clone differs from it by one base. V usage is TRBV12-3 or TRBV12-4 and J usage is TRBJ2-5, with D unclear. V lost 2 bases and J lost 3, with 7 bases in between. The length of the CDR3 is 13 residues. CDR3 residues: CASSLWSEETQYF. In nucleotides, the CDR3 is TGTGCCAGCAGTTTATGGAGTGAAGAGACCCAGTACTTC.

The CDR3 bases are TGTGCCAGCCGGCCCAGCCCCGCTAACTATGGCTACACCTTC. Translated: CASRPSPANYGYTF. The chain recombines TRBV12-3 or TRBV12-4 with TRBJ1-2; no clear D. Trimming removed 8 bases at V and 0 bases at J, with 13 bases between. The CDR3 is 14 amino acids.

The sample holds many counts of this clonotype. This rearrangement joins TRBV20-1 to TRBJ2-7; 14 bases are shared with TRBD2. The CDR3 is made up of 14 amino acids. Germline V gene data show CDR1 as DFQATT and CDR2 as SNEGSKA (reference sequence). V gave up 1 base and J gave up 4 bases; unmatched junction bases: 0. CDR3 amino acids: CSARGLAGGYEQYF. The CDR3 coding sequence is TGCAGTGCTAGAGGACTAGCGGGAGGGTACGAGCAGTACTTC.

The chain uses TRBV6-2 or TRBV6-3 and TRBJ1-1, with D maybe TRBD1 (5 bases). The V end was cut by 6 bases, the J end by 9 bases, with 17 bases between. Germline lookup yields CDR1 MNHEY and CDR2 SVGEGT. The CDR3 runs to 13 residues. CDR3 nucleotide sequence: TGTGCCAGCAGCCCCTACCCCGGGGGGAAAGCTTTCTTT. This sequence encodes CASSPYPGGKAFF.

The chain is built from TRBV4-1 and TRBJ1-2; TRBD1 matches 12 bases. The CDR3 extends over 17 amino acids. Germline lookup yields CDR1 MGHRA and CDR2 YSYEKL. Unmatched junction bases numbered 4, after V lost 0 bases and J lost 2 bases. CDR3 DNA sequence: TGCGCCAGCAGCCAAGACCCGGGACAGGGGGCGAACTATGGCTACACCTTC. This codes for CASSQDPGQGANYGYTF.

DNA of the CDR3: TGCAGTGCTATCAAGGCTAGCGGGAGAGGGGGATACAATGAGCAGTTCTTC. Residues: CSAIKASGRGGYNEQFF. V usage is TRBV20-1 and J usage is TRBJ2-1; 10 bases agree with TRBD2. CDR1 and CDR2 (germline): DFQATT, SNEGSKA (reference sequence). With V trimmed by 4 bases and J by 4 bases, 13 bases remained unmatched. The CDR3 sequence is 17 residues long.

V usage is TRBV7-2 and J usage is TRBJ2-3, with D possibly being TRBD1 (6 bases). Per the germline V gene, CDR1 is SGHTA and CDR2 is FQGNSA. Trimming took 5 bases from V and 4 from J, leaving 13 bases between them. The length of the CDR3 is 14 residues. Here the CDR3 DNA reads TGTGCCAGCAGCATATACAGGGCCGCAGATACGCAGTATTTT. Protein: CASSIYRAADTQYF. Full variable domain (remainder filled in from reference TRBV7-2 and TRBJ2-3): GAGVSQSPSNKVTEKGKDVELRCDPISGHTALYWYRQSLGQGLEFLIYFQGNSAPDKSGLPSDRFSAERTGGSVSTLTIQRTQQEDSAVYLCASSIYRAADTQYFGPGTRLTVL.

The chain has TRBV6-4 and TRBJ2-1, with 14 bases matching TRBD2. The trim removed 4 bases at V and 6 bases at J, leaving 8 bases unmatched. Germline-derived CDR1 and CDR2 are MRHNA and SNTAGT. CDR3 size: 17 residues. The CDR3 here is CASSARAGTSGSNEQFF. The CDR3 DNA sequence: TGTGCCAGCAGTGCGAGGGCCGGGACTAGCGGGAGCAATGAGCAGTTCTTC.

The chain recombines TRBV24-1 with TRBJ2-1; 11 bases match TRBD1. With 7 bases clipped from V and 3 bases from J, the junction kept 25 bases outside the gene matches. The CDR3 has 22 amino acids. The V gene's germline CDR1 is KGHDR and CDR2 SFDVKD. As DNA, the CDR3 is TGTGCCACCAGCGATCCCCCGGGAGGACAGGGGGCTGCTAGCGGAAACTACAATGAGCAGTTCTTC. It encodes CATSDPPGGQGAASGNYNEQFF.

The rearrangement joins TRBV27 to TRBJ1-2; 7 nucleotides align to TRBD1. Looked up from germline, CDR1 is MNHEY and CDR2 is SMNVEV (reference sequence). The CDR3 is made up of 14 amino acids. Trimming at V came to 6 bases and at J to 4 bases, leaving 8 bases not matched to a gene. DNA for the CDR3: TGTGCCAGCAGAACGACAGGGAAGGGCTATGGCTACACCTTC. It encodes CASRTTGKGYGYTF.